Included here is one T cell receptor beta chain sequence, with context. Antigen: not known. Germline-derived CDR1 and CDR2 are MNHEY and SVGAGI. V lost 6 bases and J 5 bases, leaving 12 bases between the germline ends. The CDR3 has 13 residues. This record comes from a study of cytomegalovirus exposure and HLA in healthy donors. The protocol was immunoSEQ multiplex PCR, while the TCRdb copy is restricted to in-frame clones and leaves out a portion. The repertoire holds 200,000 or so clones, with 83% as singletons. Study-wide findings and caveats: Researchers reported that three CMV-associated chains were confirmed in vitro as CMV antigen-specific.

The sequence came from a woman aged 18-35 years in good health and CMV-seronegative. V gene TRBV6-5 combines with J gene TRBJ2-3; D might be TRBD1 or TRBD2, each matching 5 bases. Sequencing input: PBMCs. The CDR3 here is CASRSPGGDTQYF. The CDR3 DNA is TGTGCCAGCAGAAGTCCTGGGGGAGATACGCAGTATTTT.